The rows below give T cell receptor beta chains drawn from one sample of a study of Ad26.COV2.S vaccination and SARS-CoV-2 variants. Here immunoSEQ multiplex PCR was the method, and the copy in TCRdb shows in-frame clones only, minus some. The data show about 350,000 clones, about 89% seen once. The material sequenced was peripheral blood, taken in a trial of Ad26.COV2.S vaccine versus placebo. Receptor source: a person between 18 and 65 years old who received the Ad26.COV2.S COVID-19 vaccine or a placebo. Both conserved end residues are part of each CDR3. The order of the fields is CDR3 protein, CDR3 DNA, J gene, CDR3 length, clone size, V gene, D gene. A D gene is named only where the DNA matches it firmly. Clone size is stated in some rows and not others, as once, few, many or a class when expanded.

CDR3 protein: CASSLRTSGRRDEQYF
CDR3 DNA: TGTGCCAGCAGCTTACGGACTAGCGGGAGAAGGGACGAGCAGTACTTC
J gene: TRBJ2-7
CDR3 length: 16
clone size: .
V gene: TRBV11-2
D gene: TRBD2

CDR3 protein: CASSNGPLSNTEAFF
CDR3 DNA: TGTGCCAGCAGCAACGGACCGCTATCGAACACTGAAGCTTTCTTT
J gene: TRBJ1-1
CDR3 length: 15
clone size: once
V gene: TRBV21-1
D gene: .

CDR3 protein: CASSLIETRGDQPQHF
CDR3 DNA: TGTGCCAGCAGCTTAATTGAAACAAGGGGTGATCAGCCCCAGCATTTT
J gene: TRBJ1-5
CDR3 length: 16
clone size: .
V gene: TRBV7-8
D gene: .

CDR3 protein: CASSSQGEVYGYTF
CDR3 DNA: TGTGCCAGCAGCTCACAGGGGGAGGTCTATGGCTACACCTTC
J gene: TRBJ1-2
CDR3 length: 14
clone size: once
V gene: TRBV7-9
D gene: TRBD1

CDR3 protein: CASRGGNSYNSPLHF
CDR3 DNA: TGTGCCAGCAGGGGAGGGAACTCCTATAATTCACCCCTCCACTTT
J gene: TRBJ1-6
CDR3 length: 15
clone size: once
V gene: TRBV6-5
D gene: .

CDR3 protein: CASSPNLQGRRETQYF
CDR3 DNA: TGTGCCAGCAGTCCCAATCTGCAGGGGCGCCGGGAGACCCAGTACTTC
J gene: TRBJ2-5
CDR3 length: 16
clone size: .
V gene: TRBV6-2/TRBV6-3
D gene: .

CDR3 protein: CASSQVASGRNEQFF
CDR3 DNA: TGTGCCAGCAGCCAAGTTGCTAGCGGGAGGAATGAGCAGTTCTTC
J gene: TRBJ2-1
CDR3 length: 15
clone size: .
V gene: TRBV3-1/TRBV3-2
D gene: TRBD2

CDR3 protein: CASSLDGRGNSPLHF
CDR3 DNA: TGTGCCAGCAGCTTAGATGGCAGGGGGAATTCACCCCTCCACTTT
J gene: TRBJ1-6
CDR3 length: 15
clone size: .
V gene: TRBV7-2
D gene: TRBD1

CDR3 protein: CASSQVTGELFF
CDR3 DNA: TGCGCCAGCAGCCAGGTCACCGGGGAGCTGTTTTTT
J gene: TRBJ2-2
CDR3 length: 12
clone size: .
V gene: TRBV4-1
D gene: .

CDR3 protein: CASSLVAAETQYF
CDR3 DNA: TGTGCCAGCAGCTTAGTGGCGGCCGAGACCCAGTACTTC
J gene: TRBJ2-5
CDR3 length: 13
clone size: .
V gene: TRBV7-9
D gene: .

CDR3 protein: CASSQGLVIEQFF
CDR3 DNA: TGTGCCAGCAGCCAAGGACTAGTGATTGAGCAGTTCTTC
J gene: TRBJ2-1
CDR3 length: 13
clone size: few
V gene: TRBV3-1/TRBV3-2
D gene: .

CDR3 protein: CASSEGQGSTGELFF
CDR3 DNA: TGTGCCAGCAGTGAAGGACAGGGCTCCACCGGGGAGCTGTTTTTT
J gene: TRBJ2-2
CDR3 length: 15
clone size: .
V gene: TRBV2
D gene: TRBD1

CDR3 protein: CASSRDRGIPQYF
CDR3 DNA: TGTGCCAGCAGCCGGGACAGGGGTATTCCCCAGTACTTC
J gene: TRBJ2-5
CDR3 length: 13
clone size: .
V gene: TRBV5-6
D gene: TRBD1

CDR3 protein: CASSVESAGQNIQYF
CDR3 DNA: TGTGCCAGCAGCGTAGAGTCGGCAGGGCAAAACATTCAGTACTTC
J gene: TRBJ2-4
CDR3 length: 15
clone size: .
V gene: TRBV9
D gene: .

CDR3 protein: CASSGGASYNEQFF
CDR3 DNA: TGTGCCAGCTCCGGCGGAGCCTCCTACAATGAGCAGTTCTTC
J gene: TRBJ2-1
CDR3 length: 14
clone size: .
V gene: TRBV18
D gene: .

CDR3 protein: CASSSVIAGGDTQYF
CDR3 DNA: TGTGCCAGCAGCTCAGTAATAGCGGGAGGAGATACGCAGTATTTT
J gene: TRBJ2-3
CDR3 length: 15
clone size: .
V gene: TRBV5-6
D gene: TRBD2

CDR3 protein: CSVGRRGTEAFF
CDR3 DNA: TGCAGCGTTGGGCGGAGGGGCACTGAAGCTTTCTTT
J gene: TRBJ1-1
CDR3 length: 12
clone size: .
V gene: TRBV29-1
D gene: .

CDR3 protein: CATTPSGGSIIGEQFF
CDR3 DNA: TGTGCCACCACGCCTAGCGGGGGATCAATAATCGGGGAGCAGTTCTTC
J gene: TRBJ2-1
CDR3 length: 16
clone size: .
V gene: TRBV15
D gene: TRBD2

CDR3 protein: CASSDRGEYTEAFF
CDR3 DNA: TGTGCCAGCAGTGACAGGGGGGAGTACACTGAAGCTTTCTTT
J gene: TRBJ1-1
CDR3 length: 14
clone size: .
V gene: TRBV28
D gene: TRBD1

CDR3 protein: CASSVGTNYGYTF
CDR3 DNA: TGTGCCAGCAGCGTAGGGACGAACTATGGCTACACCTTC
J gene: TRBJ1-2
CDR3 length: 13
clone size: .
V gene: TRBV9
D gene: .

CDR3 protein: CASSLGTGASGNTIYF
CDR3 DNA: TGTGCCAGCAGCTTGGGGACAGGGGCATCTGGAAACACCATATATTTT
J gene: TRBJ1-3
CDR3 length: 16
clone size: once
V gene: TRBV7-2
D gene: TRBD1

CDR3 protein: CASSTNHGQAGNTIYF
CDR3 DNA: TGTGCCAGCAGCACAAATCACGGACAGGCTGGAAACACCATATATTTT
J gene: TRBJ1-3
CDR3 length: 16
clone size: .
V gene: TRBV9
D gene: TRBD1

CDR3 protein: CASSIGGKKLFF
CDR3 DNA: TGTGCCAGTAGTATAGGTGGAAAAAAACTGTTTTTT
J gene: TRBJ1-4
CDR3 length: 12
clone size: .
V gene: TRBV19
D gene: .

CDR3 protein: CASSLDGDRGKLFF
CDR3 DNA: TGTGCCAGCAGCTTAGATGGGGATAGAGGAAAACTGTTTTTT
J gene: TRBJ1-4
CDR3 length: 14
clone size: once
V gene: TRBV7-9
D gene: .

CDR3 protein: CASGGVAYEQYF
CDR3 DNA: TGTGCCTCGGGAGGAGTCGCCTACGAGCAGTACTTC
J gene: TRBJ2-7
CDR3 length: 12
clone size: few
V gene: TRBV7-9
D gene: TRBD2

CDR3 protein: CASSLSRPRADTQYF
CDR3 DNA: TGTGCCAGCAGTTTATCCCGTCCCCGGGCAGATACGCAGTATTTT
J gene: TRBJ2-3
CDR3 length: 15
clone size: .
V gene: TRBV27
D gene: .

CDR3 protein: CASSLASGSSDEQYF
CDR3 DNA: TGTGCCAGCAGTTTAGCTAGCGGGAGTTCCGACGAGCAGTACTTC
J gene: TRBJ2-7
CDR3 length: 15
clone size: .
V gene: TRBV27
D gene: TRBD2

CDR3 protein: CASSQVGVRAYNEQFF
CDR3 DNA: TGTGCCAGCAGCCAAGTCGGAGTGAGGGCCTACAATGAGCAGTTCTTC
J gene: TRBJ2-1
CDR3 length: 16
clone size: .
V gene: TRBV14
D gene: .

CDR3 protein: CSVTGSSTDTQYF
CDR3 DNA: TGCAGCGTGACAGGCTCTAGCACAGATACGCAGTATTTT
J gene: TRBJ2-3
CDR3 length: 13
clone size: .
V gene: TRBV29-1
D gene: .

CDR3 protein: CASSFRRVPNEKLFF
CDR3 DNA: TGTGCCAGCAGCTTTCGACGGGTTCCTAATGAAAAACTGTTTTTT
J gene: TRBJ1-4
CDR3 length: 15
clone size: .
V gene: TRBV7-8
D gene: .

CDR3 protein: CSVGLAVSSYNEQFF
CDR3 DNA: TGCAGCGTTGGACTAGCGGTAAGCTCCTACAATGAGCAGTTCTTC
J gene: TRBJ2-1
CDR3 length: 15
clone size: .
V gene: TRBV29-1
D gene: TRBD2

CDR3 protein: CASSPVDREGEQFF
CDR3 DNA: TGTGCCAGCTCACCGGTAGACCGGGAGGGTGAGCAGTTCTTC
J gene: TRBJ2-1
CDR3 length: 14
clone size: .
V gene: TRBV18
D gene: TRBD2

CDR3 protein: CASSPGQGFSYEQYF
CDR3 DNA: TGCGCCAGCAGCCCCGGACAGGGGTTCTCCTACGAGCAGTACTTC
J gene: TRBJ2-7
CDR3 length: 15
clone size: .
V gene: TRBV5-1
D gene: TRBD1

CDR3 protein: CATTPPLGTYEQYF
CDR3 DNA: TGTGCCACCACTCCCCCTCTTGGTACATACGAGCAGTACTTC
J gene: TRBJ2-7
CDR3 length: 14
clone size: .
V gene: TRBV28
D gene: .

CDR3 protein: CASIVDEKLFF
CDR3 DNA: TGTGCCAGCATTGTGGATGAAAAACTGTTTTTT
J gene: TRBJ1-4
CDR3 length: 11
clone size: .
V gene: TRBV25-1
D gene: .

CDR3 protein: CASSIGDRGQFF
CDR3 DNA: TGTGCCAGTAGTATAGGAGACAGGGGGCAGTTCTTC
J gene: TRBJ2-1
CDR3 length: 12
clone size: .
V gene: TRBV19
D gene: TRBD1

CDR3 protein: CASSSSGLAGVEQFF
CDR3 DNA: TGTGCCAGCAGTTCCTCCGGACTAGCGGGGGTCGAGCAGTTCTTC
J gene: TRBJ2-1
CDR3 length: 15
clone size: .
V gene: TRBV6-2/TRBV6-3
D gene: TRBD2

CDR3 protein: CASSPGLADASSYNEQFF
CDR3 DNA: TGTGCCAGCAGTCCGGGACTAGCGGATGCTAGCTCCTACAATGAGCAGTTCTTC
J gene: TRBJ2-1
CDR3 length: 18
clone size: .
V gene: TRBV28
D gene: TRBD2

CDR3 protein: CASSRQGVTDTQYF
CDR3 DNA: TGTGCCAGTAGCAGACAGGGAGTCACAGATACGCAGTATTTT
J gene: TRBJ2-3
CDR3 length: 14
clone size: .
V gene: TRBV19
D gene: TRBD1

CDR3 protein: CASSPTVNTEAFF
CDR3 DNA: TGTGCCAGCAGTCCGACAGTGAACACTGAAGCTTTCTTT
J gene: TRBJ1-1
CDR3 length: 13
clone size: .
V gene: TRBV3-1/TRBV3-2
D gene: .

CDR3 protein: CASSQEVQHPNPGQGKGEQFF
CDR3 DNA: TGTGCCAGCAGCCAAGAGGTGCAACACCCTAATCCGGGACAGGGGAAAGGTGAGCAGTTCTTC
J gene: TRBJ2-1
CDR3 length: 21
clone size: .
V gene: TRBV3-1/TRBV3-2
D gene: TRBD1

CDR3 protein: CSASHDSGGNTEAFF
CDR3 DNA: TGCAGTGCTAGTCACGACAGCGGCGGGAACACTGAAGCTTTCTTT
J gene: TRBJ1-1
CDR3 length: 15
clone size: few
V gene: TRBV20-1
D gene: .

CDR3 protein: CASTPGAGVSYEQYF
CDR3 DNA: TGCGCCAGCACTCCAGGGGCAGGCGTGTCCTACGAGCAGTACTTC
J gene: TRBJ2-7
CDR3 length: 15
clone size: few
V gene: TRBV5-1
D gene: .

CDR3 protein: CASSESRGDTEAFF
CDR3 DNA: TGTGCCAGCAGTGAAAGCAGGGGGGACACTGAAGCTTTCTTT
J gene: TRBJ1-1
CDR3 length: 14
clone size: .
V gene: TRBV6-1
D gene: TRBD1

CDR3 protein: CASSLSGGETQYF
CDR3 DNA: TGTGCCAGCAGTTTATCAGGGGGAGAGACCCAGTACTTC
J gene: TRBJ2-5
CDR3 length: 13
clone size: .
V gene: TRBV28
D gene: TRBD1

CDR3 protein: CASTRNGNTDTQYF
CDR3 DNA: TGTGCCAGTACTCGAAACGGGAACACAGATACGCAGTATTTT
J gene: TRBJ2-3
CDR3 length: 14
clone size: .
V gene: TRBV19
D gene: .

CDR3 protein: CASSQDFRREGGELFF
CDR3 DNA: TGTGCCAGCAGCCAAGATTTTAGAAGGGAAGGCGGGGAGCTGTTTTTT
J gene: TRBJ2-2
CDR3 length: 16
clone size: .
V gene: TRBV4-2
D gene: .

CDR3 protein: CASSLAGQRMNTEAFF
CDR3 DNA: TGCGCCAGCAGCTTGGCGGGACAGCGCATGAACACTGAAGCTTTCTTT
J gene: TRBJ1-1
CDR3 length: 16
clone size: .
V gene: TRBV5-1
D gene: TRBD1

CDR3 protein: CASSQDRVSYEQYF
CDR3 DNA: TGTGCCAGCAGCCAGGACAGGGTATCCTACGAGCAGTACTTC
J gene: TRBJ2-7
CDR3 length: 14
clone size: .
V gene: TRBV3-1/TRBV3-2
D gene: TRBD1

CDR3 protein: CASSQGLGGDTEAFF
CDR3 DNA: TGTGCCAGCAGCCAAGGTCTGGGGGGCGACACTGAAGCTTTCTTT
J gene: TRBJ1-1
CDR3 length: 15
clone size: .
V gene: TRBV3-1/TRBV3-2
D gene: .

CDR3 protein: CASSSPGQGFNEQFF
CDR3 DNA: TGTGCCAGCAGCTCACCGGGACAGGGGTTCAATGAGCAGTTCTTC
J gene: TRBJ2-1
CDR3 length: 15
clone size: .
V gene: TRBV7-2
D gene: TRBD1

CDR3 protein: CSVEDGAGGDTQYF
CDR3 DNA: TGCAGCGTTGAAGATGGGGCGGGAGGAGATACGCAGTATTTT
J gene: TRBJ2-3
CDR3 length: 14
clone size: .
V gene: TRBV29-1
D gene: TRBD2

CDR3 protein: CASSQDAIRGRGDTQYF
CDR3 DNA: TGTGCCAGCAGCCAAGATGCAATTAGGGGCCGGGGTGATACGCAGTATTTT
J gene: TRBJ2-3
CDR3 length: 17
clone size: once
V gene: TRBV3-1/TRBV3-2
D gene: .